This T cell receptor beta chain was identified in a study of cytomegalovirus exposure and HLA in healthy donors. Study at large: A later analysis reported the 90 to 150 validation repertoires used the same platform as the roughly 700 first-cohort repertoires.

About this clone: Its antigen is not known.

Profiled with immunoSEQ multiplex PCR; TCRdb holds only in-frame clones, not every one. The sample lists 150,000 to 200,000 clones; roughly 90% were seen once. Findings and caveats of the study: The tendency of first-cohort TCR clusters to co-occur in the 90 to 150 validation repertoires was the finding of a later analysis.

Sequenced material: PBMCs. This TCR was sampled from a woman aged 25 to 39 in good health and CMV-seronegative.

Here the CDR3 DNA reads TGTGCCAGCAGTCCCACTGGGCCCTCCTACAATGAGCAGTTCTTC. Its translation: CASSPTGPSYNEQFF. V and J are TRBV27 and TRBJ2-1; no clear D gene. Germline CDR1 MNHEY, CDR2 SMNVEV (reference sequence). The CDR3 totals 15 residues. Trimming left V 5 bases short and J 0 bases short, with 11 bases between.